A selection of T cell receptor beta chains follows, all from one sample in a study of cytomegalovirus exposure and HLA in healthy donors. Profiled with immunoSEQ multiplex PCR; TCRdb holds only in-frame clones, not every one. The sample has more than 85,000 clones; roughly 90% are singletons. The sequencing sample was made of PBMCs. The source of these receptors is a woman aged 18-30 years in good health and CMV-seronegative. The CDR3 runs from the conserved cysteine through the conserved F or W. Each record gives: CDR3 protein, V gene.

CDR3aa: CASSLFLDRVYEQYF
v_gene: TRBV28

CDR3aa: CASSPDLDSQYF
v_gene: TRBV5-1

CDR3aa: CASRQRWDTYNEQFF
v_gene: TRBV27

CDR3aa: CASSSRVGTGGFNEQFF
v_gene: TRBV5-1

CDR3aa: CASSQSPSVEAFF
v_gene: TRBV4-2

CDR3aa: CASSQDRGGATDTQYF
v_gene: TRBV4-2

CDR3aa: CASSEYLYTDTQYF
v_gene: TRBV6-1

CDR3aa: CASSLEGEQDYTF
v_gene: TRBV27

CDR3aa: CAIMWDFSGNNEQFF
v_gene: TRBV10-3

CDR3aa: CASSPRFGQDSYGYTF
v_gene: TRBV4-3

CDR3aa: CASSYRLAGGTYEQYF
v_gene: TRBV11-2

CDR3aa: CASSDRSGGRNYGYTF
v_gene: TRBV7-9

CDR3aa: CASSLTGQLGVNTEAFF
v_gene: TRBV5-1

CDR3aa: CASSIGGGPFGANVLTF
v_gene: TRBV19

CDR3aa: CASRMLGGRNTEAFF
v_gene: TRBV28

CDR3aa: CASSPGAEQYF
v_gene: TRBV18

CDR3aa: CASSRVGWNTEAFF
v_gene: TRBV7-2

CDR3aa: CASSPGGRDTQYF
v_gene: TRBV5-1

CDR3aa: CASSYFRGTEAFF
v_gene: TRBV6-5

CDR3aa: CASSYPTVDQPQHF
v_gene: TRBV6-5

CDR3aa: CASSLNSGGAGETQYF
v_gene: TRBV11-2

CDR3aa: CASSYGGSGINEQYF
v_gene: TRBV6-5

CDR3aa: CASSAQGTYLGYTF
v_gene: TRBV27

CDR3aa: CASIWTGRLAKNIQYF
v_gene: TRBV2

CDR3aa: CASSSGASNRLGEQYF
v_gene: TRBV4-3

CDR3aa: CASSVDRENEQFF
v_gene: TRBV7-3

CDR3aa: CASSYSGTGSDTQYF
v_gene: TRBV6-5

CDR3aa: CASSYGGGAYNEQFF
v_gene: TRBV6-5

CDR3aa: CASSLAGLGTEAFF
v_gene: TRBV28

CDR3aa: CASSLQQGAEAFF
v_gene: TRBV27

CDR3aa: CAISDTGKSGYTF
v_gene: TRBV10-3

CDR3aa: CSVEPERTGDYEQYF
v_gene: TRBV29-1

CDR3aa: CASSLNPTGVAYEQYF
v_gene: TRBV28

CDR3aa: CASSEGLPYGYTF
v_gene: TRBV6-1

CDR3aa: CASSPQGIGDTQYF
v_gene: TRBV7-3

CDR3aa: CASSSYQGSLPNQPQHF
v_gene: TRBV7-8

CDR3aa: CASSQGTSGNSGANVLTF
v_gene: TRBV4-2

CDR3aa: CASSEMGTSGRNEQFF
v_gene: TRBV6-1

CDR3aa: CASSLGQNYGYTF
v_gene: TRBV5-8

CDR3aa: CSVSRDRGNPDEQYF
v_gene: TRBV29-1

CDR3aa: CASSLSDSPNEKLFF
v_gene: TRBV5-1